A selection of T cell receptor beta chains follows, all from one sample in a study of a mutant IDH1 vaccine in newly diagnosed glioma. Sequenced by immunoSEQ multiplex PCR; TCRdb stores in-frame clones only, minus some. The table lists 49,000 or so clones, around four fifths of them singletons. Their antigens remain unidentified. Source: PBMCs, taken from a glioma patient whose treatment included an IDH1 peptide vaccine. These TCRs come from a woman aged 40 to 50 with glioma. CDR3s leave out the opening cysteine and the closing phenylalanine or tryptophan. A D gene is named only where the DNA matches it firmly.

>TRBJ1-5|TRBV7-8|NA
ASSPRRTFSDQPQH
>TRBJ1-1|TRBV10-3|NA
AISELASGEAF
>TRBJ1-5|TRBV4-3|NA
ASSQDLAGRDQPQH
>TRBJ2-7|TRBV5-4|NA
ASSLKQEAPYEQY
>TRBJ2-1|TRBV2|NA
ASSKRETPNEQF
>TRBJ1-6|TRBV5-1|NA
ASSLDLGNSPLH
>TRBJ1-3|TRBV7-9|TRBD1
ASREGRGSGNTIY
>TRBJ2-7|TRBV30|TRBD1
AWSVGQGTEQY
>TRBJ1-2|TRBV18|TRBD1
ASSPNPGQGAWGYT
>TRBJ2-6|TRBV5-1|NA
ASSLVGASSGANVLT
>TRBJ2-1|TRBV9|TRBD1
ASSPSRDREHEQF
>TRBJ2-4|TRBV9|TRBD2
ASSVEPAGGPAKNIQY
>TRBJ1-5|TRBV6-1|NA
ASSEGTFAGNQPQH
>TRBJ1-6|TRBV4-1|TRBD1
ASSQGQGDSPLH